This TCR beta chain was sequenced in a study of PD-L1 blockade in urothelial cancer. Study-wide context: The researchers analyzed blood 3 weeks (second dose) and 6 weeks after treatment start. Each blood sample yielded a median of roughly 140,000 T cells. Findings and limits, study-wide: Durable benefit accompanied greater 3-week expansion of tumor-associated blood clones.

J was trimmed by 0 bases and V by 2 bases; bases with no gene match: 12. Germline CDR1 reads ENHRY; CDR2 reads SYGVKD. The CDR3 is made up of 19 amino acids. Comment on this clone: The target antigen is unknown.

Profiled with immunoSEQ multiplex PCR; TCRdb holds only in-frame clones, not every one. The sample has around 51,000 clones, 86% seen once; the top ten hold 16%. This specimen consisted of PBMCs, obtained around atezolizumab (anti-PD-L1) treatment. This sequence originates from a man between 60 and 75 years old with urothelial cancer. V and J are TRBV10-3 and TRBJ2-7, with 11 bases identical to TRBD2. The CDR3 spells CAISETGTSGTRSSYEQYF. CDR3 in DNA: TGTGCCATCAGTGAGACCGGGACTAGCGGAACCCGCTCCTCCTACGAGCAGTACTTC.